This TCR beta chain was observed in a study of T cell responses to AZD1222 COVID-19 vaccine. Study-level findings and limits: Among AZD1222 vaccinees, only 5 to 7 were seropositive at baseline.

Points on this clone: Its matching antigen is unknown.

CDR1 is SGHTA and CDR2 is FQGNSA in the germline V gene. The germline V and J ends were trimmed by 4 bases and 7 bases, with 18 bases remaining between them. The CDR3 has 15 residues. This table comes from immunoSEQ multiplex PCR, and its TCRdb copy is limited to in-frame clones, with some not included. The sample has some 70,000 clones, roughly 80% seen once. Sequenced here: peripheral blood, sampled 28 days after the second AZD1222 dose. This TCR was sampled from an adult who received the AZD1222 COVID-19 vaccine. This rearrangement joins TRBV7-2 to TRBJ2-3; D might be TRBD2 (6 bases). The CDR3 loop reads CASSSGTFPSYTQYF. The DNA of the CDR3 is TGTGCCAGCAGCTCCGGGACTTTTCCCTCTTATACGCAGTATTTT.